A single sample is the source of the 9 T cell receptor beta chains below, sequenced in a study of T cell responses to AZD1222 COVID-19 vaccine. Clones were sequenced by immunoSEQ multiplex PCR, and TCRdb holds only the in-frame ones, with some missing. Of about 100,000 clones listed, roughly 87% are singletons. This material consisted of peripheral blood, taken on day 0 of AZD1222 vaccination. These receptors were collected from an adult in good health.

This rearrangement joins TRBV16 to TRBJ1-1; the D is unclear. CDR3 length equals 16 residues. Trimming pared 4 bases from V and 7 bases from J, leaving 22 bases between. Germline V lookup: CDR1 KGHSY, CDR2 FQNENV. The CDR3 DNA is TGTGCCAGCAGCCCAAGCAAGAATGGTTTGATGGGTGAAGCTTTCTTT. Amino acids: CASSPSKNGLMGEAFF.

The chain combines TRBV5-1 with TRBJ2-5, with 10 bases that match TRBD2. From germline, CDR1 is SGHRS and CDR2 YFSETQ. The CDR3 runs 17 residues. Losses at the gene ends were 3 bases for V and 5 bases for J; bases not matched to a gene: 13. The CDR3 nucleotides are TGCGCCAGCAGCTCCGGATTCGCTAGCGGGAGTGGGGAGACCCAGTACTTC. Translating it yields CASSSGFASGSGETQYF.

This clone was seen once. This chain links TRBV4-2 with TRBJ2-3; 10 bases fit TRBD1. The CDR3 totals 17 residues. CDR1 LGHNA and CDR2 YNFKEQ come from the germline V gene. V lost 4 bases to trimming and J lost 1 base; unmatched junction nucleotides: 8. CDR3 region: CASSPLDRGLGTDTQYF. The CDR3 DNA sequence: TGTGCCAGCAGCCCGCTAGACAGGGGGCTTGGCACAGATACGCAGTATTTT.

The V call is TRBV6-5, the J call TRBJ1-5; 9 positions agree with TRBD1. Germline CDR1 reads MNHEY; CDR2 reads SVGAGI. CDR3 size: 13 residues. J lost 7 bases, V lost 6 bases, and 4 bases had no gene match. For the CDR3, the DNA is TGTGCCAGCAGCCTGGACAGGGGCCAGCCCCAGCATTTT. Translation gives CASSLDRGQPQHF.

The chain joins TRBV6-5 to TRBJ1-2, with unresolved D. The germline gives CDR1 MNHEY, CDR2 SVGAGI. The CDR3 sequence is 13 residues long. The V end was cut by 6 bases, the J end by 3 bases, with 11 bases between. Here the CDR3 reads CASRKSGDYGYTF. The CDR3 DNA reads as TGTGCCAGCAGAAAGTCAGGCGACTATGGCTACACCTTC.

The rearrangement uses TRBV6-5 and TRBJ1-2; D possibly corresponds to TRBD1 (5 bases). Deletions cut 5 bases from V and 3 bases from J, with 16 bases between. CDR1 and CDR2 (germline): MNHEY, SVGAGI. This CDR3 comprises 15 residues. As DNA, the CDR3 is TGTGCCAGCAGTAATCCGGGACGACGGGACTATGGCTACACCTTC. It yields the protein CASSNPGRRDYGYTF.

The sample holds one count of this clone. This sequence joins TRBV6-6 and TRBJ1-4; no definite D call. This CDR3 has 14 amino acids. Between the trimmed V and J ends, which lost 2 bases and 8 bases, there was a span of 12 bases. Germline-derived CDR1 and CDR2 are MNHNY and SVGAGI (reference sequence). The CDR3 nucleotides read TGTGCCAGCAGTTACGGGAGGGTACGGGAAAAACTGTTTTTT. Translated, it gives CASSYGRVREKLFF.

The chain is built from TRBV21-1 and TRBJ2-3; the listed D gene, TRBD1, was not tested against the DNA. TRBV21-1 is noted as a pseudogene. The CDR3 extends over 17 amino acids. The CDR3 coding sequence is TGTGCCAGCAGCAAAACCCAGGACAGCTCCTTCGTTGTTACGCAGTATTTT. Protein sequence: CASSKTQDSSFVVTQYF.

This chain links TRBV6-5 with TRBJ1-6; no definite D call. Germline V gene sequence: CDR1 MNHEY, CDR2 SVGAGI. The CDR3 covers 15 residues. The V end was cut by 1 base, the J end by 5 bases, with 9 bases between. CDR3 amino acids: CASSYLNSDNSPLHF. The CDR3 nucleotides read TGTGCCAGCAGTTACTTGAATAGTGATAATTCACCCCTCCACTTT.